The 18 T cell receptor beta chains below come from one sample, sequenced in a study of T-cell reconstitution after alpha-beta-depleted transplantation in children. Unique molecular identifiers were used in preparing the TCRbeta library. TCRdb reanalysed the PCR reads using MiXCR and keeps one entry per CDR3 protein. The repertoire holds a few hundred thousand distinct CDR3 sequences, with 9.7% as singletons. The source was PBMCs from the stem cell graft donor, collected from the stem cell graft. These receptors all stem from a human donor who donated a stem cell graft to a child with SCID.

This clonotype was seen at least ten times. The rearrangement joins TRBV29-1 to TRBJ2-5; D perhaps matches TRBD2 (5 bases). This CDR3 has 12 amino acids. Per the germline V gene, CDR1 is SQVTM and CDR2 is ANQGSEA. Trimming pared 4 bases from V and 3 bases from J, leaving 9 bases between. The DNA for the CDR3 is TGCAGCGTTGGGCCGAGGGAAGAGACCCAGTACTTC. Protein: CSVGPREETQYF. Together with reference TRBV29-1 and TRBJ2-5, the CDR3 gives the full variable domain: SAVISQKPSRDICQRGTSLTIQCQVDSQVTMMFWYRQQPGQSLTLIATANQGSEATYESGFVIDKFPISRPNLTFSTLTVSNMSPEDSSIYLCSVGPREETQYFGPGTRLLVL.

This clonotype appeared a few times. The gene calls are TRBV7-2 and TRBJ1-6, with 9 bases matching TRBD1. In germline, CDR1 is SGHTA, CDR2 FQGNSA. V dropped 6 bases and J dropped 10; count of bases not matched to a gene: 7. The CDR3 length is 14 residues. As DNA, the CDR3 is TGTGCCAGCAGTTACGACAGGGGGAGGTCACCCCTCCACTTT. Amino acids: CASSYDRGRSPLHF.

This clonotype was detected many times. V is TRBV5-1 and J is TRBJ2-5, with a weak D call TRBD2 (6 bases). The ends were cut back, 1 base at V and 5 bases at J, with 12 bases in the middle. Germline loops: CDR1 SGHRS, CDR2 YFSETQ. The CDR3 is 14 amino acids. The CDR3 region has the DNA TGCGCCAGCAGCTTGAATGCGGGGTCCGAGACCCAGTACTTC. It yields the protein CASSLNAGSETQYF.

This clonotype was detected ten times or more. The CDR3 DNA reads TGTGCCATCAGCCGGGCCTCAGCGACAGATACGCAGTATTTT. Protein product: CAISRASATDTQYF. The J gene is TRBJ2-3, the V gene TRBV10-3; D is undetermined. The CDR3 totals 14 residues. Germline V gene data show CDR1 as ENHRY and CDR2 as SYGVKD. The V and J ends lost 6 bases and 3 bases respectively, with 13 bases between them.

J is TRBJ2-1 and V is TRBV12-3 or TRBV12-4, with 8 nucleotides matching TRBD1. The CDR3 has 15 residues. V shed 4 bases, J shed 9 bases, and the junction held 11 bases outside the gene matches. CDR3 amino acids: CASSYDRGLPGEQFF. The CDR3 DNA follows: TGTGCCAGCAGTTATGACAGGGGCCTCCCTGGTGAGCAGTTCTTC.

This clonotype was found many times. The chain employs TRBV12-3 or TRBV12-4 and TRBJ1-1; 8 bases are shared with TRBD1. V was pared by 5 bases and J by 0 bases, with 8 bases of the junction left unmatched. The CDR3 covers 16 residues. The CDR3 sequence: CASSPRTGPMNTEAFF. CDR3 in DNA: TGTGCCAGCAGTCCACGGACAGGGCCCATGAACACTGAAGCTTTCTTT.

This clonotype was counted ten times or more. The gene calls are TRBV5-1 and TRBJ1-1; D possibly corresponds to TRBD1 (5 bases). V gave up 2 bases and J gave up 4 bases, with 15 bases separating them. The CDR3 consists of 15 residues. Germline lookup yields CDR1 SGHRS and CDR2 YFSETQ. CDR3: CASSFRVGVATEAFF. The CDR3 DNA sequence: TGCGCCAGCAGCTTCAGGGTAGGGGTCGCCACTGAAGCTTTCTTT.

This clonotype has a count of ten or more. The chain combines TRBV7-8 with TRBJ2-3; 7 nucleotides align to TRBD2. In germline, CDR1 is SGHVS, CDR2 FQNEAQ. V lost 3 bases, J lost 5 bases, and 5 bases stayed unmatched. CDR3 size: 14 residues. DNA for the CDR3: TGTGCCAGCAGCTTCGGCGGGAGCGAAGATACGCAGTATTTT. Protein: CASSFGGSEDTQYF.

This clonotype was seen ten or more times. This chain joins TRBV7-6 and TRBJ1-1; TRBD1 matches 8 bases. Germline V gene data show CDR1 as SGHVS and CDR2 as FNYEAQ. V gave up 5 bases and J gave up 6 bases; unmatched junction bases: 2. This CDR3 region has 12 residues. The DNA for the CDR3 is TGTGCCAGCAGCCAGACAGGGGCTGAAGCTTTCTTT. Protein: CASSQTGAEAFF.

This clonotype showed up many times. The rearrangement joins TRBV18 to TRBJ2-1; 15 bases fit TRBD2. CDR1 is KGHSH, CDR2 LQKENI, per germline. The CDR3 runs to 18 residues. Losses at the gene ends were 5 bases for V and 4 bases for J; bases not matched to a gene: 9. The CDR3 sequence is CASSTLRTSGGAYNEQFF. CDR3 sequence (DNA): TGTGCCAGCTCAACCCTCAGGACTAGCGGGGGGGCTTACAATGAGCAGTTCTTC.

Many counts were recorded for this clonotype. For the CDR3, the DNA is TGCAGTGCTAGAAGTGGCACAGGGCATAATGAAAAACTGTTTTTT. Its protein product is CSARSGTGHNEKLFF. V and J are TRBV20-1 and TRBJ1-4, with D perhaps matching TRBD1 (6 bases). Trimming stripped 2 bases from V and 4 bases from J, with 14 bases between. The CDR3 extends over 15 amino acids. Germline values: CDR1 DFQATT, CDR2 SNEGSKA (reference sequence).

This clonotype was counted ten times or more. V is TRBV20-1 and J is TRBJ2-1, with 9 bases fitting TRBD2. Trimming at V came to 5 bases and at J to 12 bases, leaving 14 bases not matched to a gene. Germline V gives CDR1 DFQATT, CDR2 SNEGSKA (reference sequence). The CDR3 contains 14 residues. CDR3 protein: CSAPTSGGGDRQFF. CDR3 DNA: TGCAGTGCTCCTACTTCGGGCGGGGGGGATAGGCAGTTCTTC.

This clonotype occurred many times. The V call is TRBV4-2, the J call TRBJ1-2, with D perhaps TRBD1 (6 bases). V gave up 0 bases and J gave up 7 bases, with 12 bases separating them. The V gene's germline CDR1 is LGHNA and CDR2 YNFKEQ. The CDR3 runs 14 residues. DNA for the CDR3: TGTGCCAGCAGCCAAGATCGGGGGGCGGGTGGCTACACCTTC. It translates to CASSQDRGAGGYTF.

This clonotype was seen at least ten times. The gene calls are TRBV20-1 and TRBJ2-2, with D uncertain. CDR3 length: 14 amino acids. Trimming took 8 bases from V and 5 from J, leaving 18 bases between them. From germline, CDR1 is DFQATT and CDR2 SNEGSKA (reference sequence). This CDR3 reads CSSRTPSGTGELFF. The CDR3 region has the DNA TGCAGTTCACGGACCCCTTCCGGGACCGGGGAGCTGTTTTTT.

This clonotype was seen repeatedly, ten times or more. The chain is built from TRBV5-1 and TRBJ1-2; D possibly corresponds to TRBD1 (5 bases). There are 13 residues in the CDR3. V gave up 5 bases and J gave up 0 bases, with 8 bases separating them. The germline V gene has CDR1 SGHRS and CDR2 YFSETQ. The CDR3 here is CASRQESNYGYTF. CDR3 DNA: TGCGCCAGCAGACAGGAGTCTAACTATGGCTACACCTTC.

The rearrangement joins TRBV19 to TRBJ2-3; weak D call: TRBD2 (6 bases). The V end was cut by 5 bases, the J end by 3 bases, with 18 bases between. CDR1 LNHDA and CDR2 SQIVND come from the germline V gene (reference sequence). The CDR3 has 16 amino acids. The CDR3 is CASSSFAGFQTDTQYF. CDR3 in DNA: TGTGCCAGTAGTTCATTCGCGGGGTTTCAGACAGATACGCAGTATTTT.

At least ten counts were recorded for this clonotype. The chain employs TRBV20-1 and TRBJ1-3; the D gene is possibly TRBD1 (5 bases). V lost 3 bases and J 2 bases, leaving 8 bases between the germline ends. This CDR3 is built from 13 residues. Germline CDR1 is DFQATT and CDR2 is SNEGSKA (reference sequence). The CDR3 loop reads CSASPGTGNTIYF. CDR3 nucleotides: TGCAGTGCTAGTCCAGGGACTGGAAACACCATATATTTT.

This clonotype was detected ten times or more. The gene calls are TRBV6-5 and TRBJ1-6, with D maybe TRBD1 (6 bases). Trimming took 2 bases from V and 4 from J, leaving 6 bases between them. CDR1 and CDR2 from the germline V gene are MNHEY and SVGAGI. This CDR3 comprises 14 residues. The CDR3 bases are TGTGCCAGCAGTTACGACAGGTATAATTCACCCCTCCACTTT. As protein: CASSYDRYNSPLHF.